The 32 T cell receptor beta chains in this list originate from one sample, sequenced in a study of blood T cell repertoires in COVID-19. Here immunoSEQ multiplex PCR was the method, and the copy in TCRdb shows in-frame clones only, minus some. The profile shows roughly 280,000 clones, about nine tenths of them singletons. The sequenced sample was PBMCs or T cells enriched from blood (not recorded which). Receptors were obtained from a woman aged 50 to 65 who had recovered from COVID-19.

The rearrangement uses TRBV4-2 and TRBJ2-2, with 11 bases matching TRBD1. Germline V gene lookup returns CDR1 LGHNA and CDR2 YNFKEQ. J lost 6 bases, V lost 2 bases, and 11 bases had no gene match. The CDR3 runs 18 residues. CDR3 in amino acids: CASSQSRTGGVKAGELFF. The CDR3 nucleotides read TGTGCCAGCAGCCAATCCAGGACAGGGGGCGTTAAGGCCGGGGAGCTGTTTTTT.

The chain combines TRBV7-3 with TRBJ2-1; the match to TRBD1 covers 7 bases. Germline values: CDR1 SGHTA, CDR2 FQGTGA. The CDR3 runs 14 residues. V lost 5 bases to trimming and J lost 8 bases; unmatched junction nucleotides: 9. This CDR3 reads CASSAKGAAYEQFF. In nucleotides, the CDR3 is TGTGCCAGCAGCGCGAAGGGGGCGGCCTATGAGCAGTTCTTC.

This chain connects TRBV7-3 to TRBJ2-1; 14 positions agree with TRBD2. CDR3 length equals 16 residues. Germline-derived CDR1 and CDR2 are SGHTA and FQGTGA. J was trimmed by 9 bases and V by 5 bases; bases with no gene match: 9. The CDR3 reads CASSKIIGLAGGEQFF. The CDR3 DNA follows: TGTGCCAGCAGCAAAATCATTGGACTAGCGGGAGGTGAGCAGTTCTTC.

This chain links TRBV5-6 with TRBJ1-1; 8 nucleotides align to TRBD1. Germline lookup yields CDR1 SGHDT and CDR2 YYEEEE. The CDR3 extends over 16 amino acids. The J segment lost 0 bases and the V segment lost 4 bases, leaving 8 bases of the junction unmatched. DNA for the CDR3: TGTGCCAGCAGCCAAGGGACAGGAGACATGAACACTGAAGCTTTCTTT. This sequence encodes CASSQGTGDMNTEAFF.

This chain uses TRBV7-2 with TRBJ2-7; 9 bases are a match to TRBD1. CDR1 and CDR2 from the germline V gene are SGHTA and FQGNSA. Losses at the gene ends were 5 bases for V and 3 bases for J; bases not matched to a gene: 8. There are 15 residues in the CDR3. For the CDR3, the DNA is TGTGCCAGCAGCCCAGGACAGGGGAAGAACTACGAGCAGTACTTC. This translates into CASSPGQGKNYEQYF.

V gene TRBV4-2 combines with J gene TRBJ2-3; D not certain. CDR3 size: 16 residues. Per the germline V gene, CDR1 is LGHNA and CDR2 is YNFKEQ. V lost 0 bases and J lost 2, with 12 bases in between. The CDR3 DNA sequence: TGTGCCAGCAGCCAAGACCCTCAGGCCCTCACAGATACGCAGTATTTT. Its protein product is CASSQDPQALTDTQYF.

V and J are TRBV15 and TRBJ2-3, with TRBD1 matching 7 bases. The CDR3 runs to 15 residues. CDR1 and CDR2 (germline): LNHNV, YYDKDF (reference sequence). Germline trimming cut 5 bases from V and 0 bases from J; bases unmatched to any gene: 5. The CDR3 is CATSGDSSSTDTQYF. The CDR3 DNA reads TGTGCCACCAGCGGGGACAGCTCTAGCACAGATACGCAGTATTTT.

This chain joins TRBV28 and TRBJ1-6; 8 bases are shared with TRBD1. From germline, CDR1 is MDHEN and CDR2 SYDVKM. This CDR3 comprises 15 residues. V lost 6 bases, J lost 14 bases, and 15 bases stayed unmatched. This CDR3 reads CASSFRGQAPRALHF. Here the CDR3 DNA reads TGTGCCAGCAGCTTTCGGGGACAGGCCCCAAGGGCCCTCCACTTT.

This clone has just a few counts. The chain recombines TRBV7-9 with TRBJ1-1; D unresolved. Trimming removed 0 bases at V and 6 bases at J, with 8 bases between. Germline CDR1 and CDR2: SEHNR and FQNEAQ (reference sequence). The CDR3 spans 13 residues. The CDR3 loop reads CASSLAGKPEAFF. The CDR3 DNA sequence: TGTGCCAGCAGCTTAGCCGGGAAGCCTGAAGCTTTCTTT.

The V call is TRBV7-2, the J call TRBJ2-1, with 10 bases that match TRBD2. The ends lost 4 bases at V and 9 bases at J; junction bases unmatched: 12. This CDR3 contains 16 residues. CDR1 is SGHTA, CDR2 FQGNSA, per germline. CDR3 sequence reads: CASSYNQLAGKIEQFF. The DNA for the CDR3 is TGTGCCAGCAGCTATAATCAACTAGCGGGAAAAATTGAGCAGTTCTTC.

The chain is built from TRBV5-1 and TRBJ1-4; TRBD1 agrees at 7 bases. From germline, CDR1 is SGHRS and CDR2 YFSETQ. CDR3 size: 16 residues. With 7 bases clipped from V and 4 bases from J, the junction kept 13 bases outside the gene matches. CDR3: CASGRGTVLGNEKLFF. DNA for the CDR3: TGCGCCAGCGGGCGAGGGACAGTTCTTGGTAATGAAAAACTGTTTTTT.

This chain links TRBV27 with TRBJ1-3, with D maybe TRBD1 (5 bases). Trimming cost V 2 bases and J 3 bases, with 8 bases left between them. There are 14 residues in the CDR3. CDR1 and CDR2 (germline): MNHEY, SMNVEV (reference sequence). The CDR3 reads CASSLQGSGNTIYF. The CDR3 nucleotides are TGTGCCAGCAGTTTACAGGGCAGTGGAAACACCATATATTTT.

The chain couples TRBV13 to TRBJ1-4; D may be TRBD1 (5 bases). The germline V gene has CDR1 PRHDT and CDR2 FYEKMQ (reference sequence). The CDR3 loop spans 14 amino acids. V gave up 5 bases and J gave up 3 bases, with 10 bases separating them. The CDR3, as DNA: TGTGCCAGCAGCCGGGGGAGGGCTAATGAAAAACTGTTTTTT. Amino acid sequence: CASSRGRANEKLFF.

The chain is built from TRBV30 and TRBJ1-2, with D unresolved. V shed 8 bases and J shed 8 bases, with 18 bases lying between them. Germline assignment: CDR1 GTSNPN and CDR2 SVGIG (reference sequence). The CDR3 has 12 residues. CDR3 amino acids: CALGGEVDGYTF. The CDR3 region has the DNA TGTGCCCTAGGCGGAGAAGTAGACGGCTACACCTTC. Combining the CDR3 with reference TRBV30 and TRBJ1-2 gives the whole variable domain SQTIHQWPATLVQPVGSPLSLECTVEGTSNPNLYWYRQAAGRGLQLLFYSVGIGQISSEVPQNLSASRPQDRQFILSSKKLLLSDSGFYLCALGGEVDGYTFGSGTRLTVV.

The rearrangement links TRBV28 to TRBJ1-5; 10 bases align to TRBD1. The J segment lost 4 bases and the V segment lost 6 bases, leaving 3 bases of the junction unmatched. Germline V gene sequence: CDR1 MDHEN, CDR2 SYDVKM. The CDR3 sequence is 14 residues long. The CDR3 loop is CASRGGQGNQPQHF. The CDR3 DNA is TGTGCCAGCAGGGGGGGACAGGGGAATCAGCCCCAGCATTTT.

The chain recombines TRBV28 with TRBJ1-5; D is undetermined. CDR1 and CDR2 from the germline V gene are MDHEN and SYDVKM. The CDR3 is 16 amino acids. Trimming stripped 7 bases from V and 0 bases from J, with 16 bases between. CDR3 protein: CASIDPWAYSNQPQHF. The CDR3 coding sequence is TGTGCCAGCATAGACCCCTGGGCCTATAGCAATCAGCCCCAGCATTTT.

This clone was detected many times. J is TRBJ2-3 and V is TRBV19, with TRBD1 matching over 8 bases. The CDR3 extends over 17 amino acids. Germline V gene data show CDR1 as LNHDA and CDR2 as SQIVND (reference sequence). V trimming: 6 bases; J trimming: 0 bases; junction bases outside the gene matches: 11. CDR3 sequence: CASRPRTGNPSTDTQYF. The CDR3 coding sequence is TGTGCCAGTAGACCCAGGACAGGGAACCCTAGCACAGATACGCAGTATTTT.

V and J are TRBV7-9 and TRBJ2-7, with D maybe TRBD1 (6 bases). In germline, CDR1 is SEHNR, CDR2 FQNEAQ (reference sequence). V was cut by 5 bases and J by 2 bases, with 10 bases left in between. CDR3 length equals 13 residues. The CDR3 spells CASSKDSPYEQYF. The DNA for the CDR3 is TGTGCCAGCAGCAAGGACAGTCCCTACGAGCAGTACTTC.

This chain connects TRBV19 to TRBJ1-2; 8 bases agree with TRBD1. The CDR3 extends over 19 amino acids. Germline CDR1 is LNHDA and CDR2 is SQIVND (reference sequence). V was clipped by 0 bases and J by 5 bases; unmatched bases: 17. CDR3 region: CASSIDPIVGQGHEYGYTF. CDR3 bases: TGTGCCAGTAGTATAGATCCCATAGTTGGACAGGGCCACGAGTATGGCTACACCTTC.

J is TRBJ2-3 and V is TRBV12-5; TRBD2 matches at 7 bases. The V segment lost 0 bases and the J segment 0 bases; nucleotides outside the gene matches: 9. This CDR3 is built from 18 residues. CDR1 and CDR2 from the germline V gene are LGHNT and FRNRAP. The CDR3 reads CASGLVPFGGSSTDTQYF. In DNA, the CDR3 is TGTGCTAGTGGTTTGGTTCCCTTCGGCGGGAGTAGCACAGATACGCAGTATTTT.

The V and J genes are TRBV4-3 and TRBJ2-7; the D gene is possibly TRBD2 (6 bases). This CDR3 has 16 residues. CDR1 is LGHNA and CDR2 is YSLEER in the germline V gene. Trimming removed 2 bases at V and 7 bases at J, with 21 bases between. CDR3 coding DNA: TGCGCCAGCAGCCAACAAACCGGGACTCCGTCAAGGGAGCAGTACTTC. Its translation is CASSQQTGTPSREQYF.

This clone was counted a single time. The genes are TRBV6-2 or TRBV6-3 and TRBJ1-6; 7 positions match TRBD1. The germline V gene has CDR1 MNHEY and CDR2 SVGEGT. The V and J ends lost 4 bases and 9 bases, in that order; junction bases with no gene match: 6. The length of the CDR3 is 14 residues. The DNA of the CDR3 is TGTGCCAGCAGTTCCGGGACAGTGGGTTCACCCCTCCACTTT. Protein product: CASSSGTVGSPLHF.

The V and J genes are TRBV27 and TRBJ1-1, with 9 bases identical to TRBD1. This CDR3 has 13 amino acids. V was pared by 4 bases and J by 3 bases, with 0 bases of the junction left unmatched. The germline V gene has CDR1 MNHEY and CDR2 SMNVEV (reference sequence). The CDR3 region has the DNA TGTGCCAGCAGTTGGGACAGGGACACTGAAGCTTTCTTT. Translation: CASSWDRDTEAFF.

Concerning this clone itself: Other nucleotide sequences in the sample specify the same CDR3. The J gene is TRBJ1-1, the V gene TRBV7-2; 7 nucleotides line up with TRBD1. The CDR3 extends over 13 amino acids. The V segment lost 3 bases and the J segment 5 bases; nucleotides outside the gene matches: 3. Germline CDR1 SGHTA, CDR2 FQGNSA. The CDR3 region has the DNA TGTGCCAGCAGCTTGGGACAGACAACTGAAGCTTTCTTT. Its translation: CASSLGQTTEAFF. The entire variable domain, with the rest obtained from reference TRBV7-2 and TRBJ1-1, is as follows: GAGVSQSPSNKVTEKGKDVELRCDPISGHTALYWYRQSLGQGLEFLIYFQGNSAPDKSGLPSDRFSAERTGGSVSTLTIQRTQQEDSAVYLCASSLGQTTEAFFGQGTRLTVV.

The CDR3 region has the DNA TGTGCCAGCAGCCCAAGAGACAGGGTTGAAGCTTTCTTT. It encodes CASSPRDRVEAFF. V usage is TRBV7-2 and J usage is TRBJ1-1; 7 bases line up with TRBD1. The V gene end was trimmed by 5 bases and the J gene end by 7 bases; junction bases not matched to a gene: 7. The germline gives CDR1 SGHTA, CDR2 FQGNSA. The CDR3 loop spans 13 amino acids.

The rearrangement uses TRBV7-2 and TRBJ1-1; D call uncertain. CDR3 size: 12 residues. V lost 4 bases and J 0 bases, leaving 3 bases between the germline ends. In germline, CDR1 is SGHTA, CDR2 FQGNSA. The CDR3 DNA follows: TGTGCCAGCAGCTCCATGAACACTGAAGCTTTCTTT. This translates into CASSSMNTEAFF.

This chain uses TRBV18 with TRBJ1-1; no clear D gene. CDR1 and CDR2 from the germline V gene are KGHSH and LQKENI. There are 14 residues in the CDR3. Trimming removed 3 bases at V and 3 bases at J, with 11 bases between. CDR3 sequence: CASSPGKQDTEAFF. Here the CDR3 DNA reads TGTGCCAGCTCACCCGGGAAGCAGGACACTGAAGCTTTCTTT. Combining the CDR3 with reference TRBV18 and TRBJ1-1 gives the whole variable domain NAGVMQNPRHLVRRRGQEARLRCSPMKGHSHVYWYRQLPEEGLKFMVYLQKENIIDESGMPKERFSAEFPKEGPSILRIQQVVRGDSAAYFCASSPGKQDTEAFFGQGTRLTVV.

The chain employs TRBV9 and TRBJ2-7; TRBD2 might be the D (5 bases). CDR1 SGDLS and CDR2 YYNGEE come from the germline V gene. The CDR3 has 16 residues. Trimming removed 0 bases from V and 0 bases from J, with 13 bases in between. CDR3 loop: CASSVAVGISSYEQYF. DNA of the CDR3: TGTGCCAGCAGCGTAGCGGTCGGGATAAGCTCCTACGAGCAGTACTTC.

The rearrangement uses TRBV2 and TRBJ2-7; TRBD2 matches 9 bases. The CDR3 length is 15 residues. Germline V gene sequence: CDR1 SNHLY, CDR2 FYNNEI. V dropped 7 bases and J dropped 2; count of bases not matched to a gene: 9. CDR3 bases: TGTGCCAGCACCGCGTCGGCGGGAGGGCCCTACGAGCAGTACTTC. It yields the protein CASTASAGGPYEQYF. The full variable domain, in which reference TRBV2 and TRBJ2-7 provide the parts outside the CDR3, is EPEVTQTPSHQVTQMGQEVILRCVPISNHLYFYWYRQILGQKVEFLVSFYNNEISEKSEIFDDQFSVERPDGSNFTLKIRSTKLEDSAMYFCASTASAGGPYEQYFGPGTRLTVT.

The V call is TRBV5-8, the J call TRBJ2-2; tentative D call: TRBD1 (6 bases). V lost 4 bases and J 9 bases, leaving 22 bases between the germline ends. The CDR3 is made up of 16 amino acids. Germline V CDR1 and CDR2: SGHTS, YDEGEE. For the CDR3, the DNA is TGTGCCAGCAGCCTCGGACAGTATCTCCGGCGTCGGGAGCTGTTTTTT. The encoded protein is CASSLGQYLRRRELFF.

This clone came up once. In nucleotides, the CDR3 is TGTGCCACCGGGACTAGCGGCCAAGAGACCCAGTACTTC. Residues: CATGTSGQETQYF. The chain employs TRBV10-3 and TRBJ2-5; 11 bases align to TRBD2. Germline values: CDR1 ENHRY, CDR2 SYGVKD. The junction had 2 bases not matched to a gene; V was cut back by 10 bases and J by 1 base. The CDR3 extends over 13 amino acids.

The gene calls are TRBV29-1 and TRBJ2-3; tentative D call: TRBD1 (5 bases). The CDR3 is 14 residues long. The V end was cut by 7 bases, the J end by 3 bases, with 17 bases between. From germline, CDR1 is SQVTM and CDR2 ANQGSEA. The CDR3: CSAQGYLVTDTQYF. The CDR3 DNA follows: TGCAGCGCCCAGGGTTATTTGGTTACAGATACGCAGTATTTT.